This T cell receptor (beta chain) comes out of a study of control samples from healthy donors and cancer patients. The repertoire was sequenced with immunoSEQ multiplex PCR; TCRdb's copy has only in-frame clones and lacks some. The sample shows over 150,000 clones, around 96% of them seen only once. Trimming took 3 bases from V and 5 from J; bases not matched to a gene: 8. The CDR3 consists of 15 residues. Germline V CDR1 and CDR2: GTSNPN, SVGIG (reference sequence). This TCR came from a woman aged 25-40 years in good health. The chain recombines TRBV30 with TRBJ2-3, with 10 bases lining up with TRBD2. Sequencing input: blood. CDR3 amino acids: CAWRATSGVRDTQYF. Here the CDR3 DNA reads TGTGCCTGGAGGGCCACTAGCGGGGTAAGAGATACGCAGTATTTT.